This is a list of T cell receptor beta chains from one sample in a study of blood T cell repertoires in COVID-19. The repertoire was sequenced with immunoSEQ multiplex PCR; TCRdb's copy has only in-frame clones and lacks some. The data show approximately 190,000 clones, roughly 80% seen once. The material sequenced was peripheral blood. The source of these receptors is a woman aged 35 to 49 with acute or convalescent COVID-19. Each CDR3 is given with its conserved first and last residue. D genes are given only for firm matches. Clone sizes are given selectively: once, few, many, or a class where the clone is expanded.

D: .
V: TRBV30
J: TRBJ2-5
size: .
DNA: TGTGCCTGGAGTGATGAGGAGTACCAAGAGACCCAGTACTTC
CDR3: CAWSDEEYQETQYF

D: .
V: TRBV30
J: TRBJ2-3
size: .
DNA: TGTGCCTGGAGTCCATTAGCTGGCACAGATACGCAGTATTTT
CDR3: CAWSPLAGTDTQYF

D: .
V: TRBV6-5
J: TRBJ1-2
size: .
DNA: TGTGCCAGCAGTTACTCGCTTACAGGGCCCTTCTATGGCTACACCTTC
CDR3: CASSYSLTGPFYGYTF

D: .
V: TRBV28
J: TRBJ1-2
size: once
DNA: TGTGCCAGCAGGGTACTCTTCCGCGGCTACACCTTC
CDR3: CASRVLFRGYTF

D: .
V: TRBV29-1
J: TRBJ1-2
size: once
DNA: TGCAGCGTTGACCGGGGGAATGGTCGCTATGGCTACACCTTC
CDR3: CSVDRGNGRYGYTF

D: TRBD1
V: TRBV7-8
J: TRBJ1-5
size: .
DNA: TGTGCCAGCAGCTTTACAGGGGGATATAGCAATCAGCCCCAGCATTTT
CDR3: CASSFTGGYSNQPQHF

D: .
V: TRBV5-4
J: TRBJ1-1
size: .
DNA: TGTGCCAGCAGCTCTCCGGGGTTGACTGAAGCTTTCTTT
CDR3: CASSSPGLTEAFF

D: .
V: TRBV19
J: TRBJ2-2
size: .
DNA: TGTGCCAGTAGTATCTCGCAGCCTAGGGGGGAGCTGTTTTTT
CDR3: CASSISQPRGELFF

D: TRBD1
V: TRBV28
J: TRBJ1-2
size: .
DNA: TGTGCCAGCAGCCCGTATCGACAGGGGGATGGCTACACCTTC
CDR3: CASSPYRQGDGYTF

D: TRBD2
V: TRBV7-9
J: TRBJ2-1
size: .
DNA: TGTGCCAGCAGCTTAGGACTAGCGGGAGTGGATGAGCAGTTCTTC
CDR3: CASSLGLAGVDEQFF

D: .
V: TRBV6-5
J: TRBJ1-1
size: .
DNA: TGTGCCAGCAGCTCCGATAGGAACACTGAAGCTTTCTTT
CDR3: CASSSDRNTEAFF

D: TRBD2
V: TRBV5-1
J: TRBJ2-7
size: .
DNA: TGCGCCAGCAGCTTGGCGGGGGGACGGGAGCAGTACTTC
CDR3: CASSLAGGREQYF

D: .
V: TRBV6-5
J: TRBJ1-3
size: once
DNA: TGTGCCGCGGGGGGATTTTTCTCCTCTGGAAACACCATATATTTT
CDR3: CAAGGFFSSGNTIYF

D: .
V: TRBV14
J: TRBJ2-3
size: .
DNA: TGTGCCAGCAGGCCGCAGGGGGATACGCAGTATTTT
CDR3: CASRPQGDTQYF

D: .
V: TRBV27
J: TRBJ2-5
size: few
DNA: TGTGCCAGCAGGCGGTCTGGGACACCACAAGAGACCCAGTACTTC
CDR3: CASRRSGTPQETQYF

D: TRBD1
V: TRBV5-5
J: TRBJ1-6
size: .
DNA: TGTGCCAGCAGCTTGGTACCGCGGGACAGGGCGTATTCACCCCTCCACTTT
CDR3: CASSLVPRDRAYSPLHF

D: .
V: TRBV6-4
J: TRBJ1-2
size: .
DNA: TGTGCCAGCAGTGTGATCGCATCGAACACTAACTATGGCTACACCTTC
CDR3: CASSVIASNTNYGYTF

D: TRBD2
V: TRBV6-5
J: TRBJ2-7
size: .
DNA: TGTGCCAGCAGTTCTCTGGGACTAGCGGGGGGCTACGAGCAGTACTTC
CDR3: CASSSLGLAGGYEQYF

D: .
V: TRBV29-1
J: TRBJ1-5
size: .
DNA: TGCAGCGTGCGACAGCCCAATCAGCCCCAGCATTTT
CDR3: CSVRQPNQPQHF

D: TRBD2
V: TRBV19
J: TRBJ2-3
size: .
DNA: TGTGCCAGTAGTATAGATAGCGGGGGCACAGATACGCAGTATTTT
CDR3: CASSIDSGGTDTQYF

D: .
V: TRBV25-1
J: TRBJ1-3
size: .
DNA: TGTGCCAGCAGTGAACTCTCTGGAAACACCATATATTTT
CDR3: CASSELSGNTIYF

D: .
V: TRBV28
J: TRBJ1-2
size: .
DNA: TGTGCCAGCAGTTTAGACAGGCAAGATGGCTACACCTTC
CDR3: CASSLDRQDGYTF

D: .
V: TRBV19
J: TRBJ2-5
size: .
DNA: TGTGCCAGTAGTAGCAGGGGAGAGACCCAGTACTTC
CDR3: CASSSRGETQYF

D: TRBD1
V: TRBV9
J: TRBJ1-6
size: once
DNA: TGTGCCAGCAGCCCCCAGACAGGGGCTGGATCACCCCTCCACTTT
CDR3: CASSPQTGAGSPLHF

D: .
V: TRBV5-1
J: TRBJ2-5
size: .
DNA: TGCGCCAGCAGCCCGAAAGACTCAATCCAAGAGACCCAGTACTTC
CDR3: CASSPKDSIQETQYF

D: .
V: TRBV5-1
J: TRBJ1-6
size: .
DNA: TGCGCCAGCAGGCGGTTACTAGACAGGAGCTCCTATAATTCACCCCTCCACTTT
CDR3: CASRRLLDRSSYNSPLHF

D: .
V: TRBV12-3/TRBV12-4
J: TRBJ2-1
size: .
DNA: TGTGCCAGCAGACAGGGTTTCGATGAGCAGTTCTTC
CDR3: CASRQGFDEQFF

D: .
V: TRBV9
J: TRBJ2-4
size: .
DNA: TGTGCCAGCAGCCCTCCAGGGACCAAAAACATTCAGTACTTC
CDR3: CASSPPGTKNIQYF

D: TRBD1
V: TRBV2
J: TRBJ1-1
size: .
DNA: TGTGCCAGCATTATGACAGGGGGCACTGAAGCTTTCTTT
CDR3: CASIMTGGTEAFF

D: TRBD1
V: TRBV27
J: TRBJ1-1
size: .
DNA: TGTGCCAGCAGTCCTGGGGACAGACAGGGTTGGGCTTTCTTT
CDR3: CASSPGDRQGWAFF

D: .
V: TRBV27
J: TRBJ2-1
size: once
DNA: TGTGCCAGCAGTTTAGACTACCCCTCGGGTGAGCAGTTCTTC
CDR3: CASSLDYPSGEQFF

D: TRBD1
V: TRBV28
J: TRBJ1-2
size: .
DNA: TGTGCCAGCAGTTTATATCGACAGGGGGGCTATGGCTACACCTTC
CDR3: CASSLYRQGGYGYTF

D: .
V: TRBV13
J: TRBJ2-4
size: .
DNA: TGTGCCAGCAGCACTAGGACAGTAAAAAACATTCAGTACTTC
CDR3: CASSTRTVKNIQYF

D: TRBD1
V: TRBV15
J: TRBJ1-3
size: .
DNA: TGTGCCACCAGCCGAAAGACAGGGCCCAGCTCTGGAAACACCATATATTTT
CDR3: CATSRKTGPSSGNTIYF

D: .
V: TRBV6-5
J: TRBJ1-3
size: .
DNA: TGTGCCAGCGGTCGGGGGGCGGCCTTTTTGGGCACCATATATTTT
CDR3: CASGRGAAFLGTIYF

D: .
V: TRBV29-1
J: TRBJ2-3
size: .
DNA: TGCAGTACGGGCACAGATACGCAGTATTTT
CDR3: CSTGTDTQYF

D: .
V: TRBV28
J: TRBJ1-1
size: once
DNA: TGTGCCAGCCATACCTTAGGCGGGCCCGAAGCTTTCTTT
CDR3: CASHTLGGPEAFF

D: .
V: TRBV30
J: TRBJ1-4
size: .
DNA: TGTGCCTGGAGCCCCGGAGGGGCTAATGAAAAACTGTTTTTT
CDR3: CAWSPGGANEKLFF

D: .
V: TRBV15
J: TRBJ1-1
size: .
DNA: TGTGCCACCAGCCGGGTAAGGGGTAAGAACACTGAAGCTTTCTTT
CDR3: CATSRVRGKNTEAFF

D: .
V: TRBV7-9
J: TRBJ1-2
size: few
DNA: TGTGCCAGCAGCGTCCAGGGAGGCTATGGCTACACCTTC
CDR3: CASSVQGGYGYTF

D: TRBD2
V: TRBV5-1
J: TRBJ2-3
size: .
DNA: TGCGCCAGCAGACTAGCGGCTAGCACAGATACGCAGTATTTT
CDR3: CASRLAASTDTQYF

D: TRBD2
V: TRBV6-5
J: TRBJ2-3
size: .
DNA: TGTGCCAGCAGTTTGCTCCAGCGGGGGGAGGAAGATACGCAGTATTTT
CDR3: CASSLLQRGEEDTQYF

D: .
V: TRBV4-1
J: TRBJ2-5
size: .
DNA: TGCGCCAGCAGCCCAGGGGAGGGCGAAGAGACCCAGTACTTC
CDR3: CASSPGEGEETQYF

D: TRBD1
V: TRBV9
J: TRBJ1-2
size: .
DNA: TGTGCCAGCAGCCCAGCCGGGACAGGGTATGGCTACACCTTC
CDR3: CASSPAGTGYGYTF